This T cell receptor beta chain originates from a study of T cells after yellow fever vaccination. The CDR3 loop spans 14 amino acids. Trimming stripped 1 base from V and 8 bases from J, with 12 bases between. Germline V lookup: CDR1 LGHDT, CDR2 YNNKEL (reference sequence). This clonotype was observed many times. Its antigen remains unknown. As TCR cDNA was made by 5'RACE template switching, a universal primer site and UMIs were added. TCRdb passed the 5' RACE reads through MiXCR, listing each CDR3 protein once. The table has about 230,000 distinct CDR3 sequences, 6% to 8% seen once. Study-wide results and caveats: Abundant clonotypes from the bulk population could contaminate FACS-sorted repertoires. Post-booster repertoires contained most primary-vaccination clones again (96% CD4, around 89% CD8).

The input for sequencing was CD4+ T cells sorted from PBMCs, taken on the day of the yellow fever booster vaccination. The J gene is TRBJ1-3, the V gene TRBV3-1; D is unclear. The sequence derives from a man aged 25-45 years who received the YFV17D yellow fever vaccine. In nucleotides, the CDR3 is TGTGCCAGCAGCCAAGGCTCCTTCGGCTACACCATATATTTT. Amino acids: CASSQGSFGYTIYF.